These 29 T cell receptor beta chains were sequenced from one sample in a study of CXCR3-negative and CXCR3-positive naive CD8 T cells. Study-wide findings and caveats: TRB CDR3s were more hydrophobic in CXCR3-positive than in CXCR3-negative naive cells.

The antigens these receptors bind are not known. All TRB cDNA libraries came from 5' RACE performed with UMI labels. TCRdb reworked the 5' RACE reads into one entry per CDR3 protein, no DNA. The sample totals about 89,000 distinct CDR3 sequences. The material sequenced was naive CXCR3+ CD8+ T cells from blood. Noted subset: CD45RO-CCR7+CD27+CD95- naive CD8+ T cells expressing CXCR3 (TNR3+). The origin of the receptors is a human donor in good health. Some clones in this sample may be carry-over from other donors' samples.

The J gene is TRBJ2-7, the V gene TRBV25-1. Per germline, CDR1 MGHDK and CDR2 SYGVNS. This CDR3 is 13 amino acids long. CDR3 residues: CASSEQGTYEQYF.

V usage is TRBV4-1 and J usage is TRBJ1-2; the D call of TRBD1 rests on TCRdb alone, since no DNA is present to check it. This CDR3 contains 13 residues. Germline CDR1 is MGHRA and CDR2 is YSYEKL. This CDR3 reads CTSSPGTGYGYTF.

The chain couples TRBV28 to TRBJ2-3. The CDR3 runs to 12 residues. The germline V gene has CDR1 MDHEN and CDR2 SYDVKM. CDR3 loop: CASRKAGDTQYF.

The rearrangement joins TRBV7-8 to TRBJ2-5; TCRdb indicates TRBD2, and absent DNA this call remains unverified. The germline CDR1 and CDR2 sequences are SGHVS and FQNEAQ. The length of the CDR3 is 14 residues. The CDR3 sequence: CASLSFEGGETQYF.

The rearrangement uses TRBV29-1 and TRBJ2-1; TCRdb returns TRBD1, unconfirmable since there is no DNA. The CDR3 extends over 12 amino acids. Germline CDR1 SQVTM, CDR2 ANQGSEA. CDR3 sequence reads: CSVLGAGGEQFF.

The rearrangement links TRBV2 to TRBJ2-1; without DNA, the TCRdb call of TRBD1 cannot be checked. The CDR3 totals 13 residues. Germline lookup yields CDR1 SNHLY and CDR2 FYNNEI. The CDR3 region is CASSEVGGAGQFF.

The chain carries TRBV7-9 and TRBJ2-5; TCRdb proposes TRBD1, but this gene call is untestable without DNA. The CDR3 consists of 15 residues. Germline assignment: CDR1 SEHNR and CDR2 FQNEAQ (reference sequence). The CDR3 is CASSDQRGRQETQYF.

This sequence joins TRBV24-1 and TRBJ2-1. From germline, CDR1 is KGHDR and CDR2 SFDVKD. The CDR3 runs 16 residues. The CDR3 spells CATSDLPGGSYNEQFF.

The chain carries TRBV4-2 and TRBJ1-4; TCRdb's D gene call, TRBD1, goes unchecked for lack of DNA. CDR1 and CDR2 (germline): LGHNA, YNFKEQ. The CDR3 sequence is 16 residues long. The CDR3: CASSQFAGTGDEKLFF.

This chain joins TRBV11-2 and TRBJ2-5; the D gene TCRdb calls, TRBD2, cannot be checked with no DNA. Germline V lookup: CDR1 SGHAT, CDR2 FQNNGV. The CDR3 loop spans 15 amino acids. CDR3: CASSRGLAGGETQYF.

The chain uses TRBV14 and TRBJ1-1. This CDR3 comprises 14 residues. Germline V CDR1 and CDR2: SGHDN, FVKESK. The CDR3 loop reads CASSQDPLNTEAFF.

This rearrangement joins TRBV5-1 to TRBJ2-2; the D gene TCRdb calls, TRBD2, cannot be checked with no DNA. The CDR3 loop spans 18 amino acids. Germline values: CDR1 SGHRS, CDR2 YFSETQ. CDR3 sequence: CASSLIMVQRGWTGELFF.

This chain connects TRBV3-1 to TRBJ1-2; TCRdb indicates TRBD1, and absent DNA this call remains unverified. Germline V gives CDR1 LGHDT, CDR2 YNNKEL (reference sequence). The CDR3 is 15 residues long. The CDR3 sequence is CASSQGNRGSYGYTF.

V is TRBV15 and J is TRBJ2-6; TCRdb returns TRBD1, unconfirmable since there is no DNA. This CDR3 spans 18 amino acids. The germline V gene encodes CDR1 LNHNV and CDR2 YYDKDF (reference sequence). The CDR3 sequence is CATSNRDSQPSGANVLTF.

This rearrangement joins TRBV6-2 or TRBV6-3 to TRBJ2-1; as DNA is missing, the TRBD2 call by TCRdb cannot be tested. Germline-derived CDR1 and CDR2 are MNHEY and SVGEGT. The CDR3 extends over 15 amino acids. The CDR3 loop reads CASSTYRASYNEQLF.

The gene calls are TRBV28 and TRBJ1-6. The CDR3 has 15 residues. In germline, CDR1 is MDHEN, CDR2 SYDVKM. The chain's CDR3 is CASSFGGDYNSPLHF.

The CDR3: CASSQAAEAQETQYF. V and J are TRBV3-1 and TRBJ2-5. The CDR3 is 15 residues long. Germline-derived CDR1 and CDR2 are LGHDT and YNNKEL (reference sequence).

This chain links TRBV3-1 with TRBJ1-5; lacking DNA, the TRBD1 call made by TCRdb goes unchecked. This CDR3 has 15 residues. Germline loops: CDR1 LGHDT, CDR2 YNNKEL (reference sequence). CDR3 amino acids: CASSLGQGAGQPQHF.

This rearrangement joins TRBV28 to TRBJ2-3; TCRdb's D call, TRBD1, is unchecked because there is no DNA. This CDR3 is built from 20 residues. Germline V gene data show CDR1 as MDHEN and CDR2 as SYDVKM. CDR3 loop: CASSGGTIEIADTSTDTQYF.

The J gene is TRBJ1-2, the V gene TRBV13; the D call of TRBD1 rests on TCRdb alone, since no DNA is present to check it. Germline CDR1 and CDR2: PRHDT and FYEKMQ (reference sequence). The CDR3 length is 14 residues. The CDR3 spells CASSPGVANYGYTF. Full variable domain (remainder filled in from reference TRBV13 and TRBJ1-2): AAGVIQSPRHLIKEKRETATLKCYPIPRHDTVYWYQQGPGQDPQFLISFYEKMQSDKGSIPDRFSAQQFSDYHSELNMSSLELGDSALYFCASSPGVANYGYTFGSGTRLTVV.

The CDR3 here is CASSSLRLPTLRGQETQYF. The V gene is TRBV6-5, the J gene TRBJ2-5; TCRdb's D call, TRBD1, is unchecked because there is no DNA. There are 19 residues in the CDR3. Per the germline V gene, CDR1 is MNHEY and CDR2 is SVGAGI.

The chain combines TRBV4-2 with TRBJ1-1; TCRdb's D call of TRBD1 is untestable without DNA. Looked up from germline, CDR1 is LGHNA and CDR2 is YNFKEQ. The CDR3 spans 16 residues. CDR3 in amino acids: CASSPTWTGPNTEAFF.

This chain links TRBV7-9 with TRBJ1-1. CDR1 and CDR2 (germline): SEHNR, FQNEAQ (reference sequence). The CDR3 runs to 15 residues. CDR3 protein: CASSNRVGMNTEAFF. Full variable domain (remainder filled in from reference TRBV7-9 and TRBJ1-1): DTGVSQNPRHKITKRGQNVTFRCDPISEHNRLYWYRQTLGQGPEFLTYFQNEAQLEKSRLLSDRFSAERPKGSFSTLEIQRTEQGDSAMYLCASSNRVGMNTEAFFGQGTRLTVV.

The J gene is TRBJ1-5, the V gene TRBV12-3 or TRBV12-4; the D call from TCRdb, TRBD1, cannot be confirmed without DNA. The length of the CDR3 is 15 residues. CDR3 amino acids: CASSGDSYSNQPQHF.

This chain connects TRBV13 to TRBJ2-7; TCRdb gives TRBD2 as the D gene, but with no DNA this cannot be confirmed. The CDR3 length is 14 residues. Germline V gene lookup returns CDR1 PRHDT and CDR2 FYEKMQ (reference sequence). The chain's CDR3 is CASTPGLAGGEQYF.

CDR3 loop: CASSSQGPEQFF. V is TRBV13 and J is TRBJ2-1; TCRdb outputs TRBD2, but without DNA this stays unchecked. The length of the CDR3 is 12 residues. Germline values: CDR1 PRHDT, CDR2 FYEKMQ (reference sequence).

The chain combines TRBV5-1 with TRBJ2-1; absent DNA, TCRdb's TRBD1 call cannot be checked. The CDR3 length is 17 residues. Germline values: CDR1 SGHRS, CDR2 YFSETQ. The CDR3 is CASSLPLRDRGGDEQFF.

The chain carries TRBV11-2 and TRBJ2-1; TCRdb lists TRBD2, though no DNA is available to test this call. CDR3 length: 15 residues. Germline CDR1 SGHAT, CDR2 FQNNGV. The CDR3 sequence: CASSFSGGANNEQFF.

The chain is built from TRBV28 and TRBJ2-5. The CDR3 consists of 15 residues. CDR1 MDHEN and CDR2 SYDVKM come from the germline V gene. Here the CDR3 reads CASSLPQNGQETQYF. Based on the CDR3 plus reference TRBV28 and TRBJ2-5, the full variable domain is DVKVTQSSRYLVKRTGEKVFLECVQDMDHENMFWYRQDPGLGLRLIYFSYDVKMKEKGDIPEGYSVSREKKERFSLILESASTNQTSMYLCASSLPQNGQETQYFGPGTRLLVL.